Listed below are T cell receptor beta chains from one sample, sequenced in a study of OX40 agonist ivuxolimab in advanced cancers. Method: immunoSEQ multiplex PCR; TCRdb's copy keeps in-frame clones and lacks some. The sample lists about 100,000 clones; about 91% were seen once. The specimen was CD4+ or CD8+ T cells sorted from blood, collected in a trial of the OX40 agonist ivuxolimab. Receptor source: an adult with an advanced solid tumor such as melanoma, head and neck, liver or kidney cancer. Each CDR3 is given without its conserved first and last residue. A D gene is named only where the DNA matches it firmly. Size tells how often a clone was seen (once, few, many) or the class of an expanded clone, and some rows leave it out.

D,size,V,J,CDR3
.,.,TRBV28,TRBJ2-2,ASSAGQKGTGELF
TRBD1,once,TRBV2,TRBJ1-1,ASRAGTENTEAF
.,.,TRBV19,TRBJ1-2,ASVKQGSPNYGYT
TRBD2,.,TRBV28,TRBJ2-7,ASSRPAGGAYEQY
.,.,TRBV28,TRBJ1-1,ASSLLTGSGNTEAF
.,once,TRBV18,TRBJ1-1,ASSPAGLNTEAF
.,.,TRBV9,TRBJ2-7,ASSVWLEGDEQY
.,.,TRBV4-3,TRBJ2-1,ASSQVDRAYNEQF
.,.,TRBV18,TRBJ2-1,ASSPNTGLSSYNEQF
.,.,TRBV5-1,TRBJ2-1,ASSLLQLTSSYNEQF
.,.,TRBV28,TRBJ1-2,ASSLGQGRGYT
.,.,TRBV5-4,TRBJ1-5,ASSLAGDARQPQH
TRBD1,once,TRBV28,TRBJ2-7,ASSPTGTGVYEQY
.,.,TRBV7-9,TRBJ2-7,ASSLARSDEQY
.,.,TRBV11-2,TRBJ2-6,ASSPEPSGANVLT
.,once,TRBV28,TRBJ2-7,ASYTGTSTYEQY
.,once,TRBV18,TRBJ2-7,ASSPTSSYEQY
TRBD2,once,TRBV11-2,TRBJ2-3,ASSPGTSGSYGTDTQY
TRBD2,.,TRBV30,TRBJ2-3,AWSVSSGFTDTQY
.,.,TRBV6-4,TRBJ2-2,ASTGNTGELF
TRBD2,.,TRBV10-2,TRBJ2-7,ASRPGEGTYEQY
.,.,TRBV18,TRBJ2-3,ASSPLESTDTQY
TRBD1,.,TRBV15,TRBJ1-1,ATSGTGSPNTEAF
TRBD1,.,TRBV5-4,TRBJ1-1,ASSRTGTGGGNTEAF
.,.,TRBV7-9,TRBJ2-3,ASSPTRVNPTDTQY
.,.,TRBV20-1,TRBJ2-5,SGAYQETQY
.,.,TRBV19,TRBJ1-1,ASSIRQGVPEAF
TRBD1,.,TRBV28,TRBJ1-2,ASSSTGVGYT
.,.,TRBV2,TRBJ2-3,ASRGQTTDTQY
.,.,TRBV18,TRBJ2-1,ASSPRPGTYNEQF
.,few,TRBV27,TRBJ1-2,ASSSGHRGNYGYT
.,.,TRBV25-1,TRBJ1-1,ASTESTGINTEAF
.,.,TRBV28,TRBJ1-1,ASSSPVNSGPRGAF